What follows is one T cell receptor beta chain and its context. The entry originates in a study of blood T cell repertoires in COVID-19. About the study: PBMCs, B-cell-depleted T cells, or T cells provided the cDNA or gDNA that made up the material.

Germline V gene sequence: CDR1 SGHNT, CDR2 YENEEA. The CDR3 sequence is 14 residues long. With 5 bases clipped from V and 9 bases from J, the junction kept 4 bases outside the gene matches. Only in-frame clones appear in the TCRdb table, and some are missing; sequencing was by immunoSEQ multiplex PCR. The sample shows about 200,000 clones, 75% to 85% of them seen only once. This sequence was found in a woman older than 75 with COVID-19, enrolled during active disease. Material for sequencing was peripheral blood. This chain links TRBV11-3 with TRBJ2-1, with 13 nucleotides matching TRBD2. The CDR3 DNA reads as TGTGCCAGCAGCCCTCGGACTAGCGGGAGTGAGCAGTTCTTC. This translates into CASSPRTSGSEQFF.